Each of the 27 T cell receptor beta chains below was sequenced from the same sample in a study of identical twins. TCRdb fed the 5' RACE reads into MiXCR, producing one record per CDR3 protein. The sample records roughly 480,000 distinct CDR3 sequences, 24% being singletons. A further study also used this sample, focusing on T cells expressing NK-cell markers.

Source material: CD4+ T cells sorted from blood. The receptors derive from a woman under 30 in good health.

This clonotype was recorded a few times. The chain employs TRBV25-1 and TRBJ2-4; a possible D gene is TRBD1 (5 bases). The CDR3 extends over 15 amino acids. Trimming stripped 4 bases from V and 4 bases from J, with 14 bases between. From germline, CDR1 is MGHDK and CDR2 SYGVNS. In nucleotides, the CDR3 is TGTGCCAGCAGTGCTTTTACGGACAAGAAAAACATTCAGTACTTC. This translates into CASSAFTDKKNIQYF.

This sequence joins TRBV20-1 and TRBJ1-1; unclear D gene. Trimming shortened V by 4 bases and J by 1 base, and 7 bases separated the two germline ends. Germline V gene sequence: CDR1 DFQATT, CDR2 SNEGSKA (reference sequence). This CDR3 is built from 12 residues. The CDR3 coding sequence is TGCAGTGCTATGCGCCAGAACACTGAAGCTTTCTTT. This sequence encodes CSAMRQNTEAFF.

The chain joins TRBV7-8 to TRBJ2-1; D is perhaps TRBD1 (5 bases). The CDR3 consists of 12 residues. V lost 6 bases to trimming and J lost 15 bases, with 18 bases between them. Germline-derived CDR1 and CDR2 are SGHVS and FQNEAQ. The chain's CDR3 is CASSYVGQSRFF. DNA for the CDR3: TGTGCCAGCAGTTACGTGGGGCAAAGCCGGTTCTTC.

This clonotype was found many times. The V and J genes are TRBV5-1 and TRBJ2-7; no definite D call. The V and J ends lost 0 bases and 0 bases respectively, with 7 bases between them. The CDR3 covers 14 residues. In germline, CDR1 is SGHRS, CDR2 YFSETQ. The CDR3 sequence is CASSLGPVSYEQYF. DNA for the CDR3: TGCGCCAGCAGCTTGGGACCGGTCTCCTACGAGCAGTACTTC. Based on the CDR3 plus reference TRBV5-1 and TRBJ2-7, the full variable domain is KAGVTQTPRYLIKTRGQQVTLSCSPISGHRSVSWYQQTPGQGLQFLFEYFSETQRNKGNFPGRFSGRQFSNSRSEMNVSTLELGDSALYLCASSLGPVSYEQYFGPGTRLTVT.

The rearrangement links TRBV5-1 to TRBJ1-2, with no clear D. The CDR3 spans 14 residues. The V and J ends lost 2 bases and 8 bases respectively, with 16 bases between them. Germline CDR1 reads SGHRS; CDR2 reads YFSETQ. The CDR3 nucleotides are TGCGCCAGCAGCTTTGGAGATCGATCTTTCGGCTACACCTTC. It codes for CASSFGDRSFGYTF.

J is TRBJ1-2 and V is TRBV5-1, with D possibly TRBD1 on 6 matching bases. V lost 4 bases, J lost 2 bases, and 15 bases lay in between. Germline CDR1 SGHRS, CDR2 YFSETQ. The CDR3 has 15 residues. The CDR3 spells CASSPRQDLNYGYTF. The CDR3 DNA sequence: TGCGCCAGCAGCCCAAGACAGGACTTAAACTATGGCTACACCTTC.

The CDR3 protein is CASSEPGLGPYEQYF. CDR3 bases: TGTGCCAGCAGTGAACCGGGACTCGGTCCCTACGAGCAGTACTTC. J is TRBJ2-7 and V is TRBV25-1, with TRBD2 as a possible D gene (6 bases). V dropped 2 bases and J dropped 2 bases, with 13 bases sitting between them. The length of the CDR3 is 15 residues. CDR1 and CDR2 (germline): MGHDK, SYGVNS.

This chain links TRBV6-5 with TRBJ2-1; 9 bases map to TRBD2. V gave up 4 bases and J gave up 8 bases; unmatched junction bases: 12. Germline V gene lookup returns CDR1 MNHEY and CDR2 SVGAGI. The CDR3 runs 16 residues. The DNA for the CDR3 is TGTGCCAGCAGTTTCGGTGCAGGCGGGGGGGCGCATGAGCAGTTCTTC. Protein product: CASSFGAGGGAHEQFF.

The CDR3 DNA sequence: TGTGCCAGCAGCTTAGGCGGTCCAGGGTCTGGAAACACCATATATTTT. As protein: CASSLGGPGSGNTIYF. The chain couples TRBV7-2 to TRBJ1-3; D is possibly TRBD1 (5 bases). V was shortened by 1 base and J by 1 base, with 11 bases between the two germline ends. CDR1 and CDR2 from the germline V gene are SGHTA and FQGNSA. The CDR3 consists of 16 residues.

This clonotype was seen a handful of times. In DNA, the CDR3 is TGTGCCAGCAGCTTAGGACTTACAAACATTCAGTACTTC. Amino acid sequence: CASSLGLTNIQYF. The chain uses TRBV7-2 and TRBJ2-4; no clear D. The CDR3 has 13 amino acids. Deletions cut 1 base from V and 6 bases from J, with 7 bases between. Germline CDR1 and CDR2: SGHTA and FQGNSA.

This clonotype was found a few times. The gene calls are TRBV12-3 or TRBV12-4 and TRBJ2-3; D uncertain. The CDR3 extends over 12 amino acids. With 2 bases removed from V and 3 bases from J, the gap between germline ends came to 3 bases. DNA for the CDR3: TGTGCCAGCAGTTTAAAGACAGATACGCAGTATTTT. It encodes CASSLKTDTQYF.

The V gene is TRBV5-4, the J gene TRBJ1-2, with a possible D match to TRBD1 (6 bases). Germline V CDR1 and CDR2: SGHNT, YYREEE (reference sequence). V lost 4 bases and J 0 bases, leaving 13 bases between the germline ends. The CDR3 has 15 residues. The CDR3 bases are TGTGCCAGCAGCCGAGGACAGAAAGCTAACTATGGCTACACCTTC. Translating it yields CASSRGQKANYGYTF.

This clonotype was detected a few times. CDR3 region: CASRGQGGRGYTF. The DNA for the CDR3 is TGTGCCAGCAGAGGACAGGGCGGGCGAGGCTACACCTTC. The V gene is TRBV6-1, the J gene TRBJ1-2; 8 bases line up with TRBD1. The CDR3 extends over 13 amino acids. CDR1 is MNHNS and CDR2 is SASEGT in the germline V gene. Trimming cost V 6 bases and J 8 bases; bases outside gene matches: 8.

This clonotype was seen only a few times. The rearrangement joins TRBV20-1 to TRBJ2-1; D gene unclear. There are 11 residues in the CDR3. CDR1 and CDR2 from the germline V gene are DFQATT and SNEGSKA (reference sequence). Trimming shortened V by 6 bases and J by 10 bases, and 13 bases separated the two germline ends. The CDR3 here is CSARHLWEQFF. The CDR3 bases are TGCAGTGCCCGGCACCTGTGGGAGCAGTTCTTC.

Only a few counts were recorded for this clonotype. The chain links TRBV6-5 to TRBJ1-1, with D possibly matching TRBD1 (5 bases). This CDR3 spans 16 amino acids. V lost 2 bases and J lost 6, with 19 bases in between. The germline gives CDR1 MNHEY, CDR2 SVGAGI. CDR3 region: CASSYAGLGGSAEAFF. The DNA for the CDR3 is TGTGCCAGCAGTTACGCGGGACTCGGCGGATCGGCTGAAGCTTTCTTT.

J is TRBJ1-1 and V is TRBV7-2, with TRBD1 matching over 7 bases. V shed 1 base and J 2 bases; nucleotides not matched to a gene: 4. There are 15 residues in the CDR3. The germline V gene has CDR1 SGHTA and CDR2 FQGNSA. This CDR3 is CASSLGGQSNTEAFF. The CDR3 coding sequence is TGTGCCAGCAGCTTAGGGGGACAGTCCAACACTGAAGCTTTCTTT.

The rearrangement uses TRBV29-1 and TRBJ2-5; D is uncertain. Germline assignment: CDR1 SQVTM and CDR2 ANQGSEA. The CDR3 runs to 10 residues. Trimming stripped 6 bases from V and 1 base from J, with 3 bases between. The CDR3 region has the DNA TGCAGCGTCCTCCAAGAGACCCAGTACTTC. Translating gives CSVLQETQYF.

This chain joins TRBV11-2 and TRBJ1-4; D is undetermined. This CDR3 has 14 amino acids. Germline lookup yields CDR1 SGHAT and CDR2 FQNNGV. With 4 bases removed from V and 5 bases from J, the gap between germline ends came to 11 bases. The CDR3 nucleotides are TGTGCCAGCAGCTCCAAAAGCCTCAATGAAAAACTGTTTTTT. The encoded protein is CASSSKSLNEKLFF.

This clonotype was seen many times. The chain links TRBV24-1 to TRBJ1-2; tentatively, D is TRBD1 (5 bases). The CDR3 contains 14 residues. Trimming removed 4 bases at V and 2 bases at J, with 10 bases between. Germline CDR1 KGHDR, CDR2 SFDVKD. CDR3 region: CATSDTDTNYGYTF. The DNA of the CDR3 is TGTGCCACCAGTGACACGGACACGAACTATGGCTACACCTTC.

This clonotype was counted a few times. This chain joins TRBV3-1 and TRBJ2-4; 12 nucleotides match TRBD2. The CDR3 runs to 16 residues. V dropped 7 bases and J dropped 7; count of bases not matched to a gene: 11. Germline CDR1 is LGHDT and CDR2 is YNNKEL (reference sequence). CDR3 nucleotide sequence: TGTGCCAGCACGGAATCGGGACTAGCGGGTGGGAACATTCAGTACTTC. This encodes CASTESGLAGGNIQYF. The whole variable domain, remainder taken from reference TRBV3-1 and TRBJ2-4, is DTAVSQTPKYLVTQMGNDKSIKCEQNLGHDTMYWYKQDSKKFLKIMFSYNNKELIINETVPNRFSPKSPDKAHLNLHINSLELGDSAVYFCASTESGLAGGNIQYFGAGTRLSVL.

This clonotype came up a few times. The J gene is TRBJ2-2, the V gene TRBV6-1, with D perhaps assigned TRBD1 or TRBD2 (5 bases each). V was cut by 7 bases and J by 0 bases, with 21 bases left in between. CDR1 MNHNS and CDR2 SASEGT come from the germline V gene. This CDR3 is built from 18 residues. The CDR3 sequence is CASTGRLGARANTGELFF. CDR3 bases: TGTGCCAGCACGGGAAGGCTAGGGGCCAGGGCGAACACCGGGGAGCTGTTTTTT.

This clonotype has more than one count but fewer than ten. The rearrangement links TRBV12-3 or TRBV12-4 to TRBJ1-1; 8 bases line up with TRBD1. V shed 6 bases, J shed 11 bases, and the junction held 5 bases outside the gene matches. CDR3 length: 11 residues. The CDR3 DNA reads TGTGCCAGCAGCCGACAGGGGTACGCTTTCTTT. It encodes CASSRQGYAFF.

The chain joins TRBV20-1 to TRBJ1-1; TRBD1 matches 7 bases. The CDR3 runs 13 residues. Germline CDR1 is DFQATT and CDR2 is SNEGSKA (reference sequence). J was trimmed by 1 base and V by 3 bases; bases with no gene match: 2. The CDR3 coding sequence is TGCAGTGCTAGTAGGGGGCCGAACACTGAAGCTTTCTTT. This encodes CSASRGPNTEAFF.

Here the CDR3 DNA reads TGTGCCAGCACTAACGGGGGACCCCTCCACTTT. Encoded protein: CASTNGGPLHF. The chain employs TRBV2 and TRBJ1-6, with D tentatively TRBD1 (5 bases). Looked up from germline, CDR1 is SNHLY and CDR2 is FYNNEI. The CDR3 runs to 11 residues. The ends were cut back, 7 bases at V and 12 bases at J, with 10 bases in the middle.

This clonotype was counted a few times. Germline is not matched at one junction end, which may reflect a read error. V and J are TRBV7-2 and TRBJ1-2, with TRBD1 identical over 7 bases. Germline V CDR1 and CDR2: SGHTA, FQGNSA. The CDR3 is 11 amino acids. CDR3 loop: CASSLDVGQEF. DNA of the CDR3: TGTGCCAGCAGCTTAGATGTAGGACAGGAGTTC.

The chain joins TRBV20-1 to TRBJ2-3, with 13 bases lining up with TRBD2. Germline values: CDR1 DFQATT, CDR2 SNEGSKA (reference sequence). V shed 6 bases and J 0 bases; nucleotides not matched to a gene: 9. This CDR3 has 17 amino acids. The CDR3 nucleotides are TGCAGTGCGCGGGGGACTAGCGGGATCCCGAGCACAGATACGCAGTATTTT. Its translation: CSARGTSGIPSTDTQYF.

V and J are TRBV6-5 and TRBJ1-5; possible D gene TRBD1, 6 bases. Trimming left V 4 bases short and J 0 bases short, with 13 bases between. The CDR3 totals 16 residues. From germline, CDR1 is MNHEY and CDR2 SVGAGI. The CDR3 protein is CASSSGRGGSNQPQHF. In DNA, the CDR3 is TGTGCCAGCAGTTCGGGAAGAGGGGGTAGCAATCAGCCCCAGCATTTT.